This T cell receptor beta chain was found in a study of T-cell reconstitution after alpha-beta-depleted transplantation in children. The CDR3 covers 14 residues. Germline CDR1 is SQVTM and CDR2 is ANQGSEA. Trimming removed 6 bases at V and 5 bases at J, with 19 bases between. Unique molecular identifiers were incorporated when the TCRbeta library was constructed. TCRdb reprocessed the PCR reads with MiXCR, giving one entry per CDR3 protein. The sample lists some 340,000 distinct CDR3 sequences; about 9.4% were seen once. This clonotype came up a few times. The chain employs TRBV29-1 and TRBJ1-2; D not certain. The sequence derives from a human donor who donated a stem cell graft to a child with acute lymphoblastic leukemia. Here the sequenced sample was PBMCs from the stem cell graft donor, taken from the stem cell graft. This chain's CDR3 is CSVEPHGPGYGYTF. Here the CDR3 DNA reads TGCAGCGTCGAGCCACATGGGCCGGGGTATGGCTACACCTTC. Full variable domain (outside the CDR3, taken from reference TRBV29-1 and TRBJ1-2): SAVISQKPSRDICQRGTSLTIQCQVDSQVTMMFWYRQQPGQSLTLIATANQGSEATYESGFVIDKFPISRPNLTFSTLTVSNMSPEDSSIYLCSVEPHGPGYGYTFGSGTRLTVV.